This T cell receptor (beta chain) was observed in a study of shared clonotypes between healthy human individuals. About the study: CD4 naive and memory got three plates each, CD8 naive two, CD8 memory one. Broader study findings: Non-shared clonotypes were found to have lower generation probabilities than the clonotypes that were shared by all four of the sorted-subset donors. Estimated richness was generally greater in naive than memory subsets.

On this clone itself: The target antigen is unknown.

TCRdb's copy holds only in-frame clones and misses some; the assay was immunoSEQ multiplex PCR. Found here are 2 million to 2.5 million clones, just under 95% of them singletons; the top ten hold about 0.36%. Germline V gene data show CDR1 as MDHEN and CDR2 as SYDVKM. The CDR3 loop spans 16 amino acids. With 6 bases clipped from V and 4 bases from J, the junction kept 14 bases outside the gene matches. The chain recombines TRBV28 with TRBJ1-2; 7 nucleotides agree with TRBD1. The sequencing sample was made of naive CD4+ T cells from PBMCs. Documented subset: CD45RA+ positively selected. This sequence originates from a man aged 18 to 35 in good health. Some clones in this sample may be carry-over from other donors' samples. In nucleotides, the CDR3 is TGTGCCAGCAGACCCATCACGTACCGGGACAGCTATGGCTACACCTTC. Its protein product is CASRPITYRDSYGYTF.